This entry is about one T cell receptor beta chain. This specimen comes from a study of blood T cell repertoires in COVID-19. Study-level background: There were acute and convalescent COVID-19 samples, and they came from the United States, Italy and Spain. In each case, the material was cDNA or gDNA derived from T cells, B-cell-depleted T cells, or PBMCs.

Profiling relied on immunoSEQ multiplex PCR, and the TCRdb table lists in-frame clones only, not all of them. The data show around 320,000 clones, with 88% seen just once and 6.9% held by the top ten. Germline V CDR1 and CDR2: SGHRS, YFSETQ. Trimming removed 4 bases from V and 0 bases from J, with 15 bases in between. This CDR3 region has 16 residues. The sequencing sample was made of peripheral blood. J is TRBJ2-3 and V is TRBV5-1, with a weak D call TRBD1 (7 bases). The TCR sequence derives from a woman between 25 and 40 years old who had recovered from COVID-19. CDR3 region: CASSGGTVPSTDTQYF. The CDR3 DNA is TGCGCCAGCAGCGGAGGGACAGTCCCTAGCACAGATACGCAGTATTTT.